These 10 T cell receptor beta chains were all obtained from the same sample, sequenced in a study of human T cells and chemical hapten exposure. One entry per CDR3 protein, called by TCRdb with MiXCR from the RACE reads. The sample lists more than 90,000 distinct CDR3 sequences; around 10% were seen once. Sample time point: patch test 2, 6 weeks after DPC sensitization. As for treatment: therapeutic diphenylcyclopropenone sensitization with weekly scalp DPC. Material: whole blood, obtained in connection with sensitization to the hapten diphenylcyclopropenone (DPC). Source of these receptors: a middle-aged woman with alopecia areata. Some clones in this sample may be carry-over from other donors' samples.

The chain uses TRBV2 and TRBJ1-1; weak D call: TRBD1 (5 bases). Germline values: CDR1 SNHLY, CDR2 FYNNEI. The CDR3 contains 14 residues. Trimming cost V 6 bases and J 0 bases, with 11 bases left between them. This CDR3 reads CASRPGRLNTEAFF. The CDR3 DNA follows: TGTGCCAGCAGACCGGGACGCTTGAACACTGAAGCTTTCTTT.

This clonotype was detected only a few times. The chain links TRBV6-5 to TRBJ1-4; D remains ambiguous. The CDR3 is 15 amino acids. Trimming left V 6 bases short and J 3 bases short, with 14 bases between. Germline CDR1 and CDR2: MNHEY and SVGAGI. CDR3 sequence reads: CASSFRTTSNEKLFF. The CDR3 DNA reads TGTGCCAGCAGCTTTAGGACCACATCTAATGAAAAACTGTTTTTT.

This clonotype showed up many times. CDR3 coding DNA: TGTGCCAGCAGCCCGGGGGACAGGGCAATCGATTCACCCCTCCACTTT. The encoded protein is CASSPGDRAIDSPLHF. The chain uses TRBV11-2 and TRBJ1-6; 9 nucleotides match TRBD1. V shed 5 bases, J shed 8 bases, and the junction held 10 bases outside the gene matches. Looked up from germline, CDR1 is SGHAT and CDR2 is FQNNGV. CDR3 length: 16 amino acids. The whole variable domain, remainder taken from reference TRBV11-2 and TRBJ1-6, is EAGVAQSPRYKIIEKRQSVAFWCNPISGHATLYWYQQILGQGPKLLIQFQNNGVVDDSQLPKDRFSAERLKGVDSTLKIQPAKLEDSAVYLCASSPGDRAIDSPLHFGNGTRLTVT.

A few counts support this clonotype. As DNA, the CDR3 is TGTGCCAGCAGGATAGCGGGAGGGGGCTACGAGCAGTACTTC. As protein: CASRIAGGGYEQYF. The V and J genes are TRBV27 and TRBJ2-7; 11 bases fit TRBD2. V shed 6 bases and J 3 bases; nucleotides not matched to a gene: 4. In germline, CDR1 is MNHEY, CDR2 SMNVEV (reference sequence). The CDR3 extends over 14 amino acids.

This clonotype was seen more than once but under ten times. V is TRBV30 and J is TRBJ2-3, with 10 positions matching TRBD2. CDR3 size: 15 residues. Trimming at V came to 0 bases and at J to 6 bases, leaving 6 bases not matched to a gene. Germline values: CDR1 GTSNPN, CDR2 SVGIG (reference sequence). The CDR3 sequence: CAWSVRLAGVDTQYF. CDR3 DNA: TGTGCCTGGAGTGTACGGCTAGCGGGGGTTGATACGCAGTATTTT.

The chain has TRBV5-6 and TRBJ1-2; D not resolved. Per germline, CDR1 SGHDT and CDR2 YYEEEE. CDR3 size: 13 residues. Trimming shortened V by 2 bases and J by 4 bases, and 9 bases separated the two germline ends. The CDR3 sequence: CASSLRRPYGYTF. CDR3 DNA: TGTGCCAGCAGCTTAAGAAGGCCCTATGGCTACACCTTC. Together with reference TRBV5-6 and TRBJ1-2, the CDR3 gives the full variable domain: DAGVTQSPTHLIKTRGQQVTLRCSPKSGHDTVSWYQQALGQGPQFIFQYYEEEERQRGNFPDRFSGHQFPNYSSELNVNALLLGDSALYLCASSLRRPYGYTFGSGTRLTVV.

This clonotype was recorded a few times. The CDR3 here is CASSQGPGVNTEAFF. In nucleotides, the CDR3 is TGTGCCAGCAGCCAAGGCCCAGGGGTGAACACTGAAGCTTTCTTT. V is TRBV3-1 and J is TRBJ1-1, with a weak D call TRBD1 (6 bases). In germline, CDR1 is LGHDT, CDR2 YNNKEL (reference sequence). The CDR3 is 15 residues long. The V and J ends lost 1 base and 0 bases respectively, with 9 bases between them.

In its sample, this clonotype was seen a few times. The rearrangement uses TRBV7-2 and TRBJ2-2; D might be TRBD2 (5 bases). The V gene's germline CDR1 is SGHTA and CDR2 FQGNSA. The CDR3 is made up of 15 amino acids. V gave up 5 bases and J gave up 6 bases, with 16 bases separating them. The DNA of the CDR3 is TGTGCCAGCAGCGGCACGATAGGGAGTTCCGGGGAGCTGTTTTTT. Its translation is CASSGTIGSSGELFF.

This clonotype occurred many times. The DNA of the CDR3 is TGTGCCAGCAGCCGGAGGGCCGAGCAGTACTTC. It is translated as CASSRRAEQYF. The V and J genes are TRBV12-3 or TRBV12-4 and TRBJ2-7, with a possible D match to TRBD2 (6 bases). V was trimmed by 6 bases and J by 6 bases, leaving 9 bases between them. This CDR3 is built from 11 residues.

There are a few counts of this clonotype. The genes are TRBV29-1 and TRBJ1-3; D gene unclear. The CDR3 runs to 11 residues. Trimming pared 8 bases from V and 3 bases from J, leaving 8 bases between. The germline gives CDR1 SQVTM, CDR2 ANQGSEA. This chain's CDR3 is CSFSDGNTIYF. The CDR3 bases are TGCAGCTTTTCTGATGGAAACACCATATATTTT.